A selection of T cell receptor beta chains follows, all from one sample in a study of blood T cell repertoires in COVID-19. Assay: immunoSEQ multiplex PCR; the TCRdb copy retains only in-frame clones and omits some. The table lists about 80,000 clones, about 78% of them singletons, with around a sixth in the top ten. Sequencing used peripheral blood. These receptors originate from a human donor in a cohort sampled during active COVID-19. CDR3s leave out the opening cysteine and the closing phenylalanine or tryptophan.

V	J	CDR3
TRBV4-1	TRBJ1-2	ASSRTSGVGNYGYT
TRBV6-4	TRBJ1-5	ASSERGGGPQH
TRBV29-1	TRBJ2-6	SAVPIISSGANVLT
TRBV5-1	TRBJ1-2	ASSLVGETNYGYT
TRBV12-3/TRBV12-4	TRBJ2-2	ASSFISGELF
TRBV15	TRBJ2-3	AIPGGDTQY
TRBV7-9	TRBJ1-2	ASSLALGHHTSRGYT
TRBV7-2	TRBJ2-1	ASSPGTGGQSSYNEQF
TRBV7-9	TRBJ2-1	ASRGQGPNEQF
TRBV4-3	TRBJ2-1	ASSQDLAGGMGEQF
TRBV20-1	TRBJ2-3	SASRGTGTDTQY
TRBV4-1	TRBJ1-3	ASSPGQGNTIY
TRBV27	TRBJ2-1	ASTVTGTFNEQF
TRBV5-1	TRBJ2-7	ASSGENYEQY
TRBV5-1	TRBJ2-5	ASSLAAAGGHPQETQY
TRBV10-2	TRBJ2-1	ASSESVRKFYNEQF
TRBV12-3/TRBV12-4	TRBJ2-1	ASRNRGYEQF
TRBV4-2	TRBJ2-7	ASSQEEGSTYEQY
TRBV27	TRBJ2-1	ASSFDGLLYNEQF
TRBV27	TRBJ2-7	ASGTTRHEQY
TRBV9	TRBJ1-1	ASSETVNTEAF
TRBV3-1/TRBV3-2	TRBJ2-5	ASSQGYEETQY
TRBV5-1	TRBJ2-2	ASSPQTGLNTGELF
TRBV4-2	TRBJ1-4	ASRAPGEEEKLF
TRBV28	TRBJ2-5	ASSLNRVGAETQY
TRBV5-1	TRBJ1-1	ASSLVGSDTEAF
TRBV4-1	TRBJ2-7	ASSQREAGEQY
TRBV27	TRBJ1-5	ASKKDRGSNQPQH
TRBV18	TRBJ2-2	ASSPPSVPGSTANTGELF
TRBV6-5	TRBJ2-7	ASGSWGGRYEQY
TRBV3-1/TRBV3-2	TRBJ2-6	ASSQSTLGRLAGPGGANVLT
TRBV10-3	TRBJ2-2	ASKQDPGNTGELF
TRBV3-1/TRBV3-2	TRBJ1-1	ASSRRGSTEAF
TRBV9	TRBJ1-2	ASSLIRGPDYGYT
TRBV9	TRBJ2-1	ASSPDSGGGPSYNEQF
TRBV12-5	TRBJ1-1	ASGWGGDTEAF
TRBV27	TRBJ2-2	ASSRTRLAGPSGELF
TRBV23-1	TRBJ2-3	ASSMGSDTQY
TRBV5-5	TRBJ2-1	ASSAFLRGVVF
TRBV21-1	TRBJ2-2	ASSIPGQGNTGELF
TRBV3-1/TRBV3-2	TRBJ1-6	ASSQEWGGGSPLH
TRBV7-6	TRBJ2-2	ASSPVVGGTGELF
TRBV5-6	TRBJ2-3	ASSFGLAGVGYTDTQY
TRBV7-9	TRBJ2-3	ASSPWTGGTDTQY
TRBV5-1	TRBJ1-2	ASSSSGHSNDGYT
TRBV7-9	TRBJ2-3	ASSVVGDSTDTQY
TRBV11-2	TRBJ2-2	ASSLAREVTGELF
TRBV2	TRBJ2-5	ASRRGPDPETQY
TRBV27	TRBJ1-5	ASSPAGGGQPQH
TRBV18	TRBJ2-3	ASSPGAPGLREY
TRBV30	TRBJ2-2	AWRGRRRQGNTGELF
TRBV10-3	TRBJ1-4	AISETLDRTNEKLF
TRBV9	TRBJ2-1	ASSVGAGGTSYNEQF
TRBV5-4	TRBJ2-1	ATETSRGQRGEQF
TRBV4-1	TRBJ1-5	ASSLTENQPQH
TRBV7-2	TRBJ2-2	ASSRSTGELF
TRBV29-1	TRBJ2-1	SVASGVNEQF